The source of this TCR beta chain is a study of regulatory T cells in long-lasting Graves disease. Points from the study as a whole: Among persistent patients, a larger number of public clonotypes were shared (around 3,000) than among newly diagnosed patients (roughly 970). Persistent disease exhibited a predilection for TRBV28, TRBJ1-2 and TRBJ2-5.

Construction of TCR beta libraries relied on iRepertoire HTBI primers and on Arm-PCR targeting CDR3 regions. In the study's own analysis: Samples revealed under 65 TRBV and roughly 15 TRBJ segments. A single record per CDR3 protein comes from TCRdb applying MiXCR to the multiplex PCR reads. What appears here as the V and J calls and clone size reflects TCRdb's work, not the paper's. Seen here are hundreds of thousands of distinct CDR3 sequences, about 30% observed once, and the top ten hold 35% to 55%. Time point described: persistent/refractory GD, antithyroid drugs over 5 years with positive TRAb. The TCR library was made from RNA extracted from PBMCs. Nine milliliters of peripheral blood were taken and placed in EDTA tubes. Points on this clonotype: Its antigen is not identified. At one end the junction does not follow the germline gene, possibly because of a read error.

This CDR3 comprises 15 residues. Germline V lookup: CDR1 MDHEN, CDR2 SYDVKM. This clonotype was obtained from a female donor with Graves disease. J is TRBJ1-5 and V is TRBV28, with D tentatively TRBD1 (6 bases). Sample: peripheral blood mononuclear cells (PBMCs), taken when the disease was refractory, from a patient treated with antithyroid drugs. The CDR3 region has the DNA TGTGCCAGCAGTTTATCCCTGGGGGCCAATCGGCCCCAGCATTTT. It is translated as CASSLSLGANRPQHF.